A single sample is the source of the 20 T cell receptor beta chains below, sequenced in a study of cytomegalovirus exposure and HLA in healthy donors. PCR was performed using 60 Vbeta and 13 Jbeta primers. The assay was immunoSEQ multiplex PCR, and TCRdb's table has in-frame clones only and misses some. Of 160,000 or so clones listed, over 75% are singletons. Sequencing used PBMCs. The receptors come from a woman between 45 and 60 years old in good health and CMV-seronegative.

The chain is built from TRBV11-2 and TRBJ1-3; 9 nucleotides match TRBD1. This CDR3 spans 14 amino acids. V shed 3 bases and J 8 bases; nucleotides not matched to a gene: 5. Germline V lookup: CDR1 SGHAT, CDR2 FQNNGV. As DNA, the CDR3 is TGTGCCAGCAGCTTCACAGGGGGCGGGTACACCATATATTTT. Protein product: CASSFTGGGYTIYF.

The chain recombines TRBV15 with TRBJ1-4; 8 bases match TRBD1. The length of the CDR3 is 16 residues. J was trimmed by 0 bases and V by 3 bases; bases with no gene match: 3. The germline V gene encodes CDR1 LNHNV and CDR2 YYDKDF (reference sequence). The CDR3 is CATSRGQVSTNEKLFF. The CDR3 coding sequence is TGTGCCACCAGCAGGGGACAGGTTTCAACTAATGAAAAACTGTTTTTT.

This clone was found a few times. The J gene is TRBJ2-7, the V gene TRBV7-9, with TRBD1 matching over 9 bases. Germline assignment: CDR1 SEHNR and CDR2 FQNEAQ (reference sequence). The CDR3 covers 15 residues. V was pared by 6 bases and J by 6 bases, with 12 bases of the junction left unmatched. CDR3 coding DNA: TGTGCCAGCAGTGCCCTTGGGACAGGGCTTGCCGAGCAGTACTTC. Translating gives CASSALGTGLAEQYF.

This CDR3 reads CASSLGTAYYGYTF. CDR3 DNA sequence: TGTGCCAGCAGCTTGGGGACAGCATACTATGGCTACACCTTC. This chain links TRBV5-6 with TRBJ1-2; possible D gene TRBD1, 6 bases. Trimming stripped 0 bases from V and 3 bases from J, with 9 bases between. Germline V gene data show CDR1 as SGHDT and CDR2 as YYEEEE. The length of the CDR3 is 14 residues.

CDR3 sequence: CASSELVGAGETQYF. The CDR3 bases are TGTGCCAGCAGTGAGTTAGTGGGAGCGGGAGAGACCCAGTACTTC. This chain connects TRBV6-1 to TRBJ2-5; the D gene is possibly TRBD2 (6 bases). Germline assignment: CDR1 MNHNS and CDR2 SASEGT. V was trimmed by 3 bases and J by 4 bases, leaving 15 bases between them. This CDR3 is built from 15 residues.

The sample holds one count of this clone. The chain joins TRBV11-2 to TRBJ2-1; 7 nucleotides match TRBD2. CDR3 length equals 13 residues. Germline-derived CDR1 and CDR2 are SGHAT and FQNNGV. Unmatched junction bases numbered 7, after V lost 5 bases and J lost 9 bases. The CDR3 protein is CASSPRWGGEQFF. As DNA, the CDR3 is TGTGCCAGCAGCCCCCGCTGGGGGGGTGAGCAGTTCTTC.

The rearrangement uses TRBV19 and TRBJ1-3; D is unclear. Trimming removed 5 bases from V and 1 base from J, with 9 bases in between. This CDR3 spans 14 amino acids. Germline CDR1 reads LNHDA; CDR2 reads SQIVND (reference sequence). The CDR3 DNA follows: TGTGCCAGTAGTTCTCAGCGATCTGGAAACACCATATATTTT. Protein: CASSSQRSGNTIYF. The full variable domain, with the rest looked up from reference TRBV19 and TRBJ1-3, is DGGITQSPKYLFRKEGQNVTLSCEQNLNHDAMYWYRQDPGQGLRLIYYSQIVNDFQKGDIAEGYSVSREKKESFPLTVTSAQKNPTAFYLCASSSQRSGNTIYFGEGSWLTVV.

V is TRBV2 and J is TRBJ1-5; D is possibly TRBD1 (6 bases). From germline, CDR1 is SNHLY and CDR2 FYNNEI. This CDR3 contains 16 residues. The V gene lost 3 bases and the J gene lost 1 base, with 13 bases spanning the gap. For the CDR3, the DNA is TGTGCCAGCAGTGAGGCCAGGGGCCTGAGCAATCAGCCCCAGCATTTT. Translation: CASSEARGLSNQPQHF.

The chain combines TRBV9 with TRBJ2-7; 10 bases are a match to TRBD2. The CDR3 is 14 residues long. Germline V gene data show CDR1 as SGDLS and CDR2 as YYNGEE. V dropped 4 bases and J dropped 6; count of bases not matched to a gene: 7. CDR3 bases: TGTGCCAGCAGCCGAGCGGGGGGGCCCGGCGAGCAGTACTTC. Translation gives CASSRAGGPGEQYF.

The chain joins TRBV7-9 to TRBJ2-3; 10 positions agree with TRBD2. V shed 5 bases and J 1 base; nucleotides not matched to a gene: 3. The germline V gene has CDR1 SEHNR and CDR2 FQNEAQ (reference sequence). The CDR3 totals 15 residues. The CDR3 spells CASSPSGRGTDTQYF. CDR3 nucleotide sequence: TGTGCCAGCAGCCCGAGCGGGAGGGGCACAGATACGCAGTATTTT.

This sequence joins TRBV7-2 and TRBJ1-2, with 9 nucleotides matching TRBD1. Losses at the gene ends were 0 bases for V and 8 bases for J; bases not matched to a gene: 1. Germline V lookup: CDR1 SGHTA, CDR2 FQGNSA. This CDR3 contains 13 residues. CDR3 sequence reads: CASSLATGGGYTF. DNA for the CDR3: TGTGCCAGCAGCTTAGCGACAGGGGGGGGCTACACCTTC.

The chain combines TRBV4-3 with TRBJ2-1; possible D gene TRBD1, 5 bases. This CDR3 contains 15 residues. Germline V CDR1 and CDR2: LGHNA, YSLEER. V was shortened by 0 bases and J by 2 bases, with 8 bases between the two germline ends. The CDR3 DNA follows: TGCGCCAGCAGCCAAGAACAGGACCCCTACAATGAGCAGTTCTTC. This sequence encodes CASSQEQDPYNEQFF.

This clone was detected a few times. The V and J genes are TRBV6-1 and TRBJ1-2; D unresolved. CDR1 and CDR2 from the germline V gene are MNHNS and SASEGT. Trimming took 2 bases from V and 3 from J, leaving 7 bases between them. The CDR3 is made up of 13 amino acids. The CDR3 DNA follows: TGTGCCAGCAGTGAAAACACATACTATGGCTACACCTTC. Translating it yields CASSENTYYGYTF.

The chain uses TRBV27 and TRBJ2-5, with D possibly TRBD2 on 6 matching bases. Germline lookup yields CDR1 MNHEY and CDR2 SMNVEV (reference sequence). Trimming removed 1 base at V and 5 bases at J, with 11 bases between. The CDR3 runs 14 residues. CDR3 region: CASSLWGGLETQYF. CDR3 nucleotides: TGTGCCAGCAGTTTATGGGGAGGTCTGGAGACCCAGTACTTC.

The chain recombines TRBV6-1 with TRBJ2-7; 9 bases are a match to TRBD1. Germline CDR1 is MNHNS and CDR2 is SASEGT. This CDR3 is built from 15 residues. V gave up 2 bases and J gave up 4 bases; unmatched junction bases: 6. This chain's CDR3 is CASSEPGQGGYEQYF. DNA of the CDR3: TGTGCCAGCAGTGAACCGGGACAGGGTGGATACGAGCAGTACTTC.

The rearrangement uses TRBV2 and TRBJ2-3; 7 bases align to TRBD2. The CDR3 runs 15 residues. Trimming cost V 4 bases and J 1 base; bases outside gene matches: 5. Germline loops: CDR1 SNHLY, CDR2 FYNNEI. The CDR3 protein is CASSGASGRTDTQYF. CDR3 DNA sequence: TGTGCCAGCAGTGGGGCTAGCGGCCGCACAGATACGCAGTATTTT. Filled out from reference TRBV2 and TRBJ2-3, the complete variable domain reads EPEVTQTPSHQVTQMGQEVILRCVPISNHLYFYWYRQILGQKVEFLVSFYNNEISEKSEIFDDQFSVERPDGSNFTLKIRSTKLEDSAMYFCASSGASGRTDTQYFGPGTRLTVL.

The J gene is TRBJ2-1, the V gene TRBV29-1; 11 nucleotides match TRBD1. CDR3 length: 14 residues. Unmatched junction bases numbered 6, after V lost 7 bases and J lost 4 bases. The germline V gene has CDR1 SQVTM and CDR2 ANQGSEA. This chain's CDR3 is CSAPGQGAYNEQFF. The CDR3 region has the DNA TGCAGCGCCCCTGGACAGGGGGCGTACAATGAGCAGTTCTTC.

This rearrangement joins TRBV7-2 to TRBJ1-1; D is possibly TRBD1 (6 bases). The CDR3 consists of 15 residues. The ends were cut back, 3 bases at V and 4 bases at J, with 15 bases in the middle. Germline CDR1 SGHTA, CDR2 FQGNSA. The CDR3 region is CASSLQAGAVTEAFF. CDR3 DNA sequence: TGTGCCAGCAGCTTGCAGGCGGGGGCGGTCACTGAAGCTTTCTTT. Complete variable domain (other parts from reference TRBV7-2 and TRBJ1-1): GAGVSQSPSNKVTEKGKDVELRCDPISGHTALYWYRQSLGQGLEFLIYFQGNSAPDKSGLPSDRFSAERTGGSVSTLTIQRTQQEDSAVYLCASSLQAGAVTEAFFGQGTRLTVV.

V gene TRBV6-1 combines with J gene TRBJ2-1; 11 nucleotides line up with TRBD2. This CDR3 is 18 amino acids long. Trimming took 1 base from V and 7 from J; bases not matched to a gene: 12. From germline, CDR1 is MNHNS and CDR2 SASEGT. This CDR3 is CASSEVAGGPHPFNEQFF. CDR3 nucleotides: TGTGCCAGCAGTGAAGTAGCGGGAGGGCCACACCCGTTTAATGAGCAGTTCTTC.

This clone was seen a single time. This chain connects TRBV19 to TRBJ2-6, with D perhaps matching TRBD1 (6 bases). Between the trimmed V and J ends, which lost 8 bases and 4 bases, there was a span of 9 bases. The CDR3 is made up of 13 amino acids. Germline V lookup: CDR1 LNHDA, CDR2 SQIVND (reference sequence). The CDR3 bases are TGTGCCAGTGACAGGTCCGGGGCCAACGTCCTGACTTTC. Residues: CASDRSGANVLTF.